Included here is one TCR beta chain sequence, with context. The record originates from a study of blood T cell repertoires in COVID-19. Which cohort a participant joined came from the clinical history participants gave. The repertoire was sequenced with immunoSEQ multiplex PCR; TCRdb's copy has only in-frame clones and lacks some. This sample has 160,000 or so clones; roughly 80% occur once, and the top ten carry approximately 3%. Germline V gene lookup returns CDR1 SGHDT and CDR2 YYEEEE. There are 15 residues in the CDR3. V shed 4 bases and J 0 bases; nucleotides not matched to a gene: 4. The clonotype comes from a woman in her sixties who had recovered from COVID-19. The sample was PBMCs or T cells enriched from blood (not recorded which). This chain uses TRBV5-6 with TRBJ1-5, with 7 bases fitting TRBD1. The CDR3 region is CASSRTGDSNQPQHF. CDR3 bases: TGTGCCAGCAGCCGGACAGGAGATAGCAATCAGCCCCAGCATTTT.